The 27 T cell receptor beta chains given below trace back to one sample, sequenced in a study of T cell clonotyping in hematopoietic cell transplantation. The data were produced by immunoSEQ multiplex PCR, yet TCRdb's version contains in-frame clones alone and is incomplete. Of 25,000 or so clones listed, approximately 77% are singletons. The sample's time point: recipient sample about 28 days before transplant, after cytoreduction. The material sequenced was peripheral blood mononuclear cells, taken before stem cell transplant. The receptors stem from a man aged 45-60 years with myelodysplastic syndrome. Some clones in this sample may be carry-over from other donors' samples.

The chain uses TRBV7-8 and TRBJ1-5; perhaps TRBD1 as D (6 bases). Deletions cut 7 bases from V and 2 bases from J, with 12 bases between. Looked up from germline, CDR1 is SGHVS and CDR2 is FQNEAQ. There are 14 residues in the CDR3. CDR3 DNA sequence: TGTGCCAGCACTGGCGAGGGGGGCAATCAGCCCCAGCATTTT. Translated, it gives CASTGEGGNQPQHF.

V usage is TRBV7-2 and J usage is TRBJ2-7; 10 nucleotides line up with TRBD2. With 5 bases clipped from V and 5 bases from J, the junction kept 9 bases outside the gene matches. The CDR3 has 15 residues. CDR1 is SGHTA, CDR2 FQGNSA, per germline. In DNA, the CDR3 is TGTGCCAGCAGCCGGGCCGGGCTAGCGGGGGACGAGCAGTACTTC. This translates into CASSRAGLAGDEQYF.

V is TRBV25-1 and J is TRBJ2-7; D remains unclear. The CDR3 is 10 amino acids. Trimming took off 0 bases at V and 6 bases at J, with 0 bases between the two ends. The V gene's germline CDR1 is MGHDK and CDR2 SYGVNS. The CDR3 nucleotides read TGTGCCAGCAGTGAATACGAGCAGTACTTC. This gives the protein CASSEYEQYF.

The rearrangement links TRBV6-6 to TRBJ1-1; unclear D gene. Trimming removed 6 bases at V and 0 bases at J, with 11 bases between. The CDR3 sequence is 14 residues long. Germline V gives CDR1 MNHNY, CDR2 SVGAGI (reference sequence). In nucleotides, the CDR3 is TGTGCCAGCAGCCTGGCGTGGATGAACACTGAAGCTTTCTTT. Protein sequence: CASSLAWMNTEAFF.

This clone was recorded a few times. This chain uses TRBV25-1 with TRBJ1-1, with unresolved D. CDR3 length: 13 residues. Germline lookup yields CDR1 MGHDK and CDR2 SYGVNS. The V and J ends lost 2 bases and 6 bases respectively, with 10 bases between them. The CDR3 loop reads CASSETGLSEAFF. The DNA for the CDR3 is TGTGCCAGCAGTGAAACTGGGCTTTCTGAAGCTTTCTTT.

The V and J genes are TRBV19 and TRBJ1-2; D remains unclear. The germline CDR1 and CDR2 sequences are LNHDA and SQIVND (reference sequence). V gave up 4 bases and J gave up 4 bases, with 16 bases separating them. The CDR3 contains 15 residues. The CDR3 DNA reads TGTGCCAGTAGTAACCGGCCCTCGGAGGCCTATGGCTACACCTTC. Residues: CASSNRPSEAYGYTF.

This clone was detected only a few times. The CDR3 here is CAWSVPDRGGEQYF. CDR3 coding DNA: TGTGCCTGGAGTGTCCCGGACAGGGGTGGAGAGCAGTACTTC. The J gene is TRBJ2-7, the V gene TRBV30, with 9 bases identical to TRBD1. The germline CDR1 and CDR2 sequences are GTSNPN and SVGIG (reference sequence). This CDR3 has 14 amino acids. V shed 0 bases and J 7 bases; nucleotides not matched to a gene: 7.

The V and J genes are TRBV2 and TRBJ1-3; D uncertain. The V gene lost 6 bases and the J gene lost 4 bases, with 10 bases spanning the gap. The CDR3 length is 13 residues. Germline CDR1 reads SNHLY; CDR2 reads FYNNEI. The CDR3: CASRARGGNTIYF. CDR3 nucleotide sequence: TGTGCCAGCAGAGCCCGAGGGGGAAACACCATATATTTT.

This clone was seen more than once but under ten times. The chain is built from TRBV4-1 and TRBJ1-5, with D unresolved. Trimming stripped 0 bases from V and 4 bases from J, with 10 bases between. From germline, CDR1 is MGHRA and CDR2 YSYEKL. The CDR3 has 15 residues. As DNA, the CDR3 is TGCGCCAGCAGCCAAGATCAGGACGGGAATCAGCCCCAGCATTTT. The encoded protein is CASSQDQDGNQPQHF.

In this sample, this clone turned up a few times. Other DNA sequences in this specimen translate into the identical CDR3. CDR3 sequence (DNA): TGCAGCGGCCAGAACACTGAAGCTTTCTTT. Protein product: CSGQNTEAFF. This chain uses TRBV29-1 with TRBJ1-1, with D unresolved. The CDR3 has 10 residues. CDR1 is SQVTM and CDR2 is ANQGSEA in the germline V gene. Trimming pared 7 bases from V and 1 base from J, leaving 4 bases between.

V and J are TRBV6-5 and TRBJ2-1, with TRBD2 as a possible D gene (5 bases). V lost 5 bases and J lost 11, with 13 bases in between. This CDR3 has 12 amino acids. Germline V gene data show CDR1 as MNHEY and CDR2 as SVGAGI. The CDR3 DNA is TGTGCCAGCAGTCCCGAGGGCCTACAGCAGTTCTTC. The encoded protein is CASSPEGLQQFF.

This chain uses TRBV25-1 with TRBJ1-6, with D possibly TRBD1 on 5 matching bases. Germline CDR1 reads MGHDK; CDR2 reads SYGVNS. The CDR3 sequence is 13 residues long. Trimming cost V 3 bases and J 7 bases, with 7 bases left between them. The CDR3 coding sequence is TGTGCCAGCAGTGACGAGGGGAATTCACCCCTCCACTTT. Its protein product is CASSDEGNSPLHF.

The gene calls are TRBV30 and TRBJ1-4, with D possibly TRBD1 on 5 matching bases. V was trimmed by 0 bases and J by 1 base, leaving 15 bases between them. Germline V gene data show CDR1 as GTSNPN and CDR2 as SVGIG (reference sequence). The CDR3 covers 17 residues. The CDR3 spells CAWSVEGFWGTNEKLFF. The CDR3 nucleotides read TGTGCCTGGAGTGTAGAGGGGTTTTGGGGAACTAATGAAAAACTGTTTTTT.

This chain uses TRBV29-1 with TRBJ2-7; maybe TRBD2 (5 bases). V was cut by 4 bases and J by 3 bases, with 7 bases left in between. Per germline, CDR1 SQVTM and CDR2 ANQGSEA. The CDR3 is made up of 11 amino acids. CDR3 protein: CSVGGSYEQYF. In DNA, the CDR3 is TGCAGCGTTGGAGGGAGCTACGAGCAGTACTTC.

The chain is built from TRBV7-6 and TRBJ1-2; D gene ambiguous. Germline V CDR1 and CDR2: SGHVS, FNYEAQ. The CDR3 is 12 residues long. V was trimmed by 0 bases and J by 12 bases, leaving 11 bases between them. CDR3 DNA: TGTGCCAGCAGCTTAGCTGGAGCAGGCCACACCTTC. This encodes CASSLAGAGHTF.

V gene TRBV30 combines with J gene TRBJ1-2, with TRBD1 identical over 9 bases. From germline, CDR1 is GTSNPN and CDR2 SVGIG (reference sequence). Trimming removed 1 base from V and 3 bases from J; junction bases left unmatched: 3. The CDR3 totals 14 residues. CDR3 in DNA: TGTGCCTGGAGTGAGGGGGACAGGGACTATGGCTACACCTTC. Translating gives CAWSEGDRDYGYTF.

The chain has TRBV11-2 and TRBJ2-3; D call uncertain. Trimming shortened V by 4 bases and J by 9 bases, and 14 bases separated the two germline ends. The CDR3 covers 13 residues. Germline-derived CDR1 and CDR2 are SGHAT and FQNNGV. The CDR3, as DNA: TGTGCCAGCAGCTCCGGACCGATCCCCACGCAGTATTTT. It codes for CASSSGPIPTQYF.

The CDR3 here is CASSETFGGRQPQHF. DNA of the CDR3: TGTGCCAGCAGTGAAACGTTTGGGGGGCGGCAGCCCCAGCATTTT. This chain joins TRBV6-1 and TRBJ1-5, with a weak D call TRBD1 (6 bases). V dropped 2 bases and J dropped 7 bases, with 15 bases sitting between them. Germline lookup yields CDR1 MNHNS and CDR2 SASEGT. The CDR3 spans 15 residues.

A single count supports this clone. The chain employs TRBV6-6 and TRBJ1-1; TRBD1 matches 7 bases. Germline loops: CDR1 MNHNY, CDR2 SVGAGI (reference sequence). With 5 bases clipped from V and 5 bases from J, the junction kept 5 bases outside the gene matches. The CDR3 spans 13 residues. CDR3 region: CASSRQGGTEAFF. As DNA, the CDR3 is TGTGCCAGCAGTAGACAGGGAGGAACTGAAGCTTTCTTT.

The genes are TRBV27 and TRBJ1-6; 8 positions agree with TRBD1. With V trimmed by 6 bases and J by 14 bases, 9 bases remained unmatched. Per the germline V gene, CDR1 is MNHEY and CDR2 is SMNVEV (reference sequence). The CDR3 spans 13 residues. Here the CDR3 DNA reads TGTGCCAGCAGCCCCGTGGGGACAGGAACCCTCCACTTT. This gives the protein CASSPVGTGTLHF.

V and J are TRBV6-5 and TRBJ1-2; D is unresolved. The ends were cut back, 6 bases at V and 6 bases at J, with 8 bases in the middle. Per the germline V gene, CDR1 is MNHEY and CDR2 is SVGAGI. This CDR3 is 11 amino acids long. The CDR3 nucleotides read TGTGCCAGCAGGGCTTACGATGGCTACACCTTC. This translates into CASRAYDGYTF.

The chain joins TRBV5-4 to TRBJ2-7, with 7 bases identical to TRBD2. Losses at the gene ends were 3 bases for V and 6 bases for J; bases not matched to a gene: 6. CDR1 SGHNT and CDR2 YYREEE come from the germline V gene (reference sequence). The CDR3 has 13 residues. Here the CDR3 DNA reads TGTGCCAGCAGCTGGGCGGGAGATCGCGAGCAGTACTTC. It is translated as CASSWAGDREQYF.

This clone was found a few times. The rearrangement links TRBV19 to TRBJ1-5; no reliable D call. V lost 4 bases, J lost 0 bases, and 4 bases lay in between. The CDR3 has 13 amino acids. The germline V gene encodes CDR1 LNHDA and CDR2 SQIVND (reference sequence). CDR3 coding DNA: TGTGCCAGTAGTACAGATAGCAATCAGCCCCAGCATTTT. It codes for CASSTDSNQPQHF.

The V and J genes are TRBV11-3 and TRBJ2-3, with TRBD2 matching 14 bases. The CDR3 sequence is 16 residues long. V lost 5 bases to trimming and J lost 2 bases; unmatched junction nucleotides: 3. The V gene's germline CDR1 is SGHNT and CDR2 YENEEA. The CDR3, as DNA: TGTGCCAGCAGCCCGGGACTAGCGGGAGACACAGATACGCAGTATTTT. It encodes CASSPGLAGDTDTQYF.

This chain joins TRBV20-1 and TRBJ2-1, with D unclear. The CDR3 is made up of 11 amino acids. With 3 bases removed from V and 10 bases from J, the gap between germline ends came to 10 bases. Germline V CDR1 and CDR2: DFQATT, SNEGSKA (reference sequence). For the CDR3, the DNA is TGCAGTGCTAGTAACCCCCGGGAGCAGTTCTTC. It is translated as CSASNPREQFF.

The chain joins TRBV27 to TRBJ1-5; D is possibly TRBD1 (6 bases). CDR1 is MNHEY and CDR2 is SMNVEV in the germline V gene (reference sequence). V was trimmed by 8 bases and J by 5 bases, leaving 16 bases between them. The CDR3 loop spans 14 amino acids. The CDR3 is CASGHRVYDQPQHF. In DNA, the CDR3 is TGTGCCAGCGGCCACAGGGTATACGATCAGCCCCAGCATTTT.

The chain links TRBV14 to TRBJ1-2; D remains ambiguous. The CDR3 extends over 13 amino acids. Trimming took 4 bases from V and 4 from J, leaving 10 bases between them. CDR1 is SGHDN and CDR2 is FVKESK in the germline V gene. The CDR3 sequence: CASSPRPIYGYTF. As DNA, the CDR3 is TGTGCCAGCAGCCCAAGACCTATCTATGGCTACACCTTC.